The 8 T cell receptor beta chains listed next were all sequenced from one sample in a study of T cell repertoires in cytomegalovirus infection (dated by TCRdb to between 2017 and 2020). The sequencer was an Illumina HiSeq 1500. TCRdb cleaned the public reads at Q25 with fastp, built clones with MiXCR and kept in-frame beta chains. For every CDR3 protein sequence, its rows merge into one entry that carries the most common genes and DNA. The sample table lists just under 300,000 distinct CDR3 sequences, about 9.1% of them with a count of one. Together, the top ten hold more than 2.5% of the sample. The sequenced material came from PBMCs. These TCRs come from a human donor in good health (CMV status not recorded). Some clones in this sample may be carry-over from other donors' samples.

This clonotype was found many times. The rearrangement links TRBV20-1 to TRBJ1-2; tentatively, D is TRBD1 (5 bases). Between the trimmed V and J ends, which lost 6 bases and 4 bases, there was a span of 18 bases. This CDR3 contains 14 residues. Germline V gene sequence: CDR1 DFQATT, CDR2 SNEGSKA (reference sequence). The CDR3 DNA follows: TGCAGTGCGGACTCGCAGGGAGTTGGCTATGGCTACACCTTC. Translation: CSADSQGVGYGYTF.

This clonotype was counted ten times or more. The chain recombines TRBV7-2 with TRBJ2-7; 7 bases are shared with TRBD2. The length of the CDR3 is 14 residues. The germline V gene encodes CDR1 SGHTA and CDR2 FQGNSA. The trim removed 5 bases at V and 3 bases at J, leaving 7 bases unmatched. The CDR3 sequence is CASSVQSGVYEQYV. In nucleotides, the CDR3 is TGTGCCAGCAGCGTTCAAAGCGGGGTCTACGAGCAGTACGTC.

The chain joins TRBV18 to TRBJ2-7; D call uncertain. The V end lost 3 bases, the J end lost 3 bases, and 9 bases lay between the germline ends. This CDR3 comprises 13 residues. CDR1 is KGHSH and CDR2 is LQKENI in the germline V gene. The CDR3 here is CASSPDMSYEQYF. CDR3 DNA: TGTGCCAGCTCACCTGACATGAGCTACGAGCAGTACTTC.

This clonotype has ten or more counts. V gene TRBV6-6 combines with J gene TRBJ1-6; the match to TRBD1 covers 7 bases. CDR3 length: 14 amino acids. Germline V CDR1 and CDR2: MNHNY, SVGAGI (reference sequence). Trimming cost V 6 bases and J 10 bases; bases outside gene matches: 9. The chain's CDR3 is CASSLQGQLSPLHF. As DNA, the CDR3 is TGTGCCAGCAGCCTACAGGGACAGCTATCACCCCTCCACTTT.

This rearrangement joins TRBV27 to TRBJ1-4, with a possible D match to TRBD1 (5 bases). The CDR3 runs 15 residues. Trimming left V 9 bases short and J 8 bases short, with 22 bases between. In germline, CDR1 is MNHEY, CDR2 SMNVEV (reference sequence). CDR3 region: CASAQARGLGEKLFF. The CDR3 nucleotides read TGTGCCAGTGCTCAGGCCCGGGGACTTGGAGAAAAACTGTTTTTT.

This clonotype appeared many times. This sequence joins TRBV4-2 and TRBJ1-1, with TRBD1 matching over 7 bases. Losses at the gene ends were 3 bases for V and 5 bases for J; bases not matched to a gene: 6. CDR1 LGHNA and CDR2 YNFKEQ come from the germline V gene. The CDR3 is 14 residues long. The DNA for the CDR3 is TGTGCCAGCAGCCACCAGACAGGGAGTACTGAAGCTTTCTTT. Protein sequence: CASSHQTGSTEAFF.

This clonotype was counted many times. The rearrangement uses TRBV5-1 and TRBJ2-6; D unclear. V shed 2 bases and J shed 4 bases, with 10 bases lying between them. CDR1 and CDR2 from the germline V gene are SGHRS and YFSETQ. The CDR3 has 15 residues. DNA of the CDR3: TGCGCCAGCAGCTTTAATCATGCCGGGGCCAACGTCCTGACTTTC. Amino acid sequence: CASSFNHAGANVLTF.

In its sample, this clonotype ranks as medium-sized. CDR3 bases: TGTGCCAGCAGCTTAGGTCTAAATCAGCCCCAGCATTTT. Encoded protein: CASSLGLNQPQHF. V gene TRBV7-2 combines with J gene TRBJ1-5; D uncertain. Per the germline V gene, CDR1 is SGHTA and CDR2 is FQGNSA. This CDR3 region has 13 residues. The V end was cut by 1 base, the J end by 4 bases, with 5 bases between.